These T cell receptor beta chains were read from a single sample in a study of OX40 agonist ivuxolimab in advanced cancers. Sequenced by immunoSEQ multiplex PCR; TCRdb stores in-frame clones only, minus some. The sample has some 70,000 clones, about nine tenths seen once; the top ten hold approximately 3%. The source material was CD4+ or CD8+ T cells sorted from blood, sampled in a trial of the OX40 agonist ivuxolimab. The source of these receptors is an adult with an advanced solid tumor such as melanoma, head and neck, liver or kidney cancer. Each CDR3 is given with its conserved first and last residue. Fields, in order: V gene, J gene, CDR3 protein.

v_gene: TRBV28; j_gene: TRBJ1-6; CDR3aa: CASSLQGGSSYNSPLHF
v_gene: TRBV19; j_gene: TRBJ1-1; CDR3aa: CASSRPYTEAFF
v_gene: TRBV18; j_gene: TRBJ2-1; CDR3aa: CASSETPQYEQFF
v_gene: TRBV15; j_gene: TRBJ1-5; CDR3aa: CATSRGRGGLGNQPQHF
v_gene: TRBV10-2; j_gene: TRBJ1-3; CDR3aa: CASSEDAGNTIYF
v_gene: TRBV25-1; j_gene: TRBJ2-5; CDR3aa: CASSEEPAGGQETQYF
v_gene: TRBV30; j_gene: TRBJ2-1; CDR3aa: CAWSVPGWGARDEQFF
v_gene: TRBV6-1; j_gene: TRBJ1-1; CDR3aa: CASSWGDTEAFF
v_gene: TRBV5-1; j_gene: TRBJ2-5; CDR3aa: CASSLMEEQYF
v_gene: TRBV11-1; j_gene: TRBJ1-5; CDR3aa: CASSLELGQPQHF
v_gene: TRBV27; j_gene: TRBJ2-3; CDR3aa: CASSLWGTDTQYF
v_gene: TRBV4-1; j_gene: TRBJ2-3; CDR3aa: CASSQDFGLALLPDTQYF
v_gene: TRBV18; j_gene: TRBJ1-5; CDR3aa: CASSPQGAQGQPQHF
v_gene: TRBV7-2; j_gene: TRBJ2-2; CDR3aa: CASSLVTGGTGELFF
v_gene: TRBV4-3; j_gene: TRBJ2-2; CDR3aa: CASSPGNRDDGELFF
v_gene: TRBV21-1; j_gene: TRBJ1-4; CDR3aa: CATRKGKLAYNEKLFF
v_gene: TRBV11-3; j_gene: TRBJ2-3; CDR3aa: CASGNGGYTDTQYF
v_gene: TRBV28; j_gene: TRBJ1-4; CDR3aa: CASNQGNEKLFF
v_gene: TRBV7-2; j_gene: TRBJ1-5; CDR3aa: CASSTRGSNQPQHF
v_gene: TRBV28; j_gene: TRBJ1-5; CDR3aa: CASSPQTGINQPQHF
v_gene: TRBV5-4; j_gene: TRBJ1-1; CDR3aa: CASLEGGAIGSTEAFF
v_gene: TRBV30; j_gene: TRBJ1-6; CDR3aa: CAWGLHRDSPLHF
v_gene: TRBV6-5; j_gene: TRBJ1-1; CDR3aa: CASSLQGSVGAEAFF
v_gene: TRBV28; j_gene: TRBJ2-3; CDR3aa: CASSSTSGGSRSTSQYF
v_gene: TRBV14; j_gene: TRBJ1-4; CDR3aa: CASSSDRGNEKLFF
v_gene: TRBV5-1; j_gene: TRBJ2-2; CDR3aa: CASSLASGVTGELFF
v_gene: TRBV4-2; j_gene: TRBJ1-4; CDR3aa: CASSQEQGAREKLFF
v_gene: TRBV28; j_gene: TRBJ2-5; CDR3aa: CASSLVLAGPSTQYF
v_gene: TRBV30; j_gene: TRBJ1-2; CDR3aa: CAWSEQFEYGYTF
v_gene: TRBV7-3; j_gene: TRBJ2-7; CDR3aa: CASSAHGGGAYEQYF
v_gene: TRBV27; j_gene: TRBJ1-4; CDR3aa: CASSRGEKLFF
v_gene: TRBV10-1; j_gene: TRBJ2-2; CDR3aa: CASSGLRGTGELFF
v_gene: TRBV7-2; j_gene: TRBJ2-7; CDR3aa: CASSYDKAGGLYEQYF
v_gene: TRBV6-1; j_gene: TRBJ1-6; CDR3aa: CASSSGGYNSPLHF
v_gene: TRBV10-3; j_gene: TRBJ2-3; CDR3aa: CAIRAGQEARGDTQYF
v_gene: TRBV28; j_gene: TRBJ1-3; CDR3aa: CASSLSRRGEGGTIYF
v_gene: TRBV2; j_gene: TRBJ1-5; CDR3aa: CASSMGQGVSNQPQHF
v_gene: TRBV7-8; j_gene: TRBJ1-6; CDR3aa: CASSLSQGDNSPLHF
v_gene: TRBV27; j_gene: TRBJ1-2; CDR3aa: CASSRDAAYYGYTF
v_gene: TRBV19; j_gene: TRBJ2-3; CDR3aa: CASSIVGSDTQYF
v_gene: TRBV7-2; j_gene: TRBJ2-1; CDR3aa: CASSLALAGDEQFF
v_gene: TRBV5-1; j_gene: TRBJ2-7; CDR3aa: CASSLAPGQGSYEQYF
v_gene: TRBV7-2; j_gene: TRBJ1-1; CDR3aa: CASSLRPRTANTEAFF
v_gene: TRBV28; j_gene: TRBJ1-5; CDR3aa: CASSLFPREGQPQHF
v_gene: TRBV30; j_gene: TRBJ2-3; CDR3aa: CAWSVATDTQYF
v_gene: TRBV7-7; j_gene: TRBJ2-5; CDR3aa: CASSPTTGEERETQYF
v_gene: TRBV20-1; j_gene: TRBJ2-5; CDR3aa: CSARVDETQYF
v_gene: TRBV6-1; j_gene: TRBJ1-1; CDR3aa: CASSEFGGLEAEAFF
v_gene: TRBV11-3; j_gene: TRBJ1-1; CDR3aa: CASSSTGNTEAFF
v_gene: TRBV7-2; j_gene: TRBJ1-2; CDR3aa: CASSLASGYTF
v_gene: TRBV6-5; j_gene: TRBJ1-2; CDR3aa: CASSYGVGGGYGYTF
v_gene: TRBV2; j_gene: TRBJ1-4; CDR3aa: CASRRGQFATNEKLFF
v_gene: TRBV7-3; j_gene: TRBJ2-2; CDR3aa: CASSLRQGAKGELFF